What follows describes a single T cell receptor beta chain. This entry belongs to a study of blood T cell repertoires in COVID-19. V gave up 4 bases and J gave up 6 bases, with 9 bases separating them. The length of the CDR3 is 12 residues. CDR1 and CDR2 from the germline V gene are SQVTM and ANQGSEA. In the original processing: Amplified reference gene primers provided the basis for estimating nucleated cell counts. The assay was immunoSEQ multiplex PCR, and TCRdb's table has in-frame clones only and misses some. The D gene and trimming were derived from the DNA, and the V and J assignments and clone size from that table. The sample holds more than 110,000 clones, around 82% seen once.

The receptor's source is a human donor in a cohort sampled during active COVID-19. The chain carries TRBV29-1 and TRBJ1-4, with D uncertain. Sequencing input: peripheral blood. The CDR3 sequence: CSVVGGDEKLFF. Here the CDR3 DNA reads TGCAGCGTTGTGGGAGGAGATGAAAAACTGTTTTTT.